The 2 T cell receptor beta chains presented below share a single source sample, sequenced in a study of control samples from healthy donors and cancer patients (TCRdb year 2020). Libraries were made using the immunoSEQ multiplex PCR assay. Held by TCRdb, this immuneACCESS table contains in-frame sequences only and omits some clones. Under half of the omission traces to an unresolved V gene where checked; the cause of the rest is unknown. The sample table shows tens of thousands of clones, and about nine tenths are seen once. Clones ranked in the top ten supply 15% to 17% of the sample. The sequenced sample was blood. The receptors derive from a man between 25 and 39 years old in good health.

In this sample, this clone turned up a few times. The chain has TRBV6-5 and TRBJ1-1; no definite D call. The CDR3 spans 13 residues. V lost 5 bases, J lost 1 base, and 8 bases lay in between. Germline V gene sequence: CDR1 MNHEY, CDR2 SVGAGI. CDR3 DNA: TGTGCCAGCAGTCCCAGATGGAACACTGAAGCTTTCTTT. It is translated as CASSPRWNTEAFF.

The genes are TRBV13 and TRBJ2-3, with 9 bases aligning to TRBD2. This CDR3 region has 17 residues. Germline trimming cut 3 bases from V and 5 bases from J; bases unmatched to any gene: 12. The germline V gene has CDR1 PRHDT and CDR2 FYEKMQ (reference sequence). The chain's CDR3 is CASSFWPSGDKRDTQYF. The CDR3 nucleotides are TGTGCCAGCAGCTTCTGGCCTAGCGGGGACAAACGAGATACGCAGTATTTT. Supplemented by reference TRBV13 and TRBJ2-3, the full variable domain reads AAGVIQSPRHLIKEKRETATLKCYPIPRHDTVYWYQQGPGQDPQFLISFYEKMQSDKGSIPDRFSAQQFSDYHSELNMSSLELGDSALYFCASSFWPSGDKRDTQYFGPGTRLTVL.